Listed below are T cell receptor beta chains from one sample, sequenced in a study of T cell repertoires in cytomegalovirus infection. MiXCR, run by TCRdb on the reads, gives a single entry per CDR3 protein. The data show around 180,000 distinct CDR3 sequences, about 21% seen once. The sequencing sample was made of PBMCs. The receptor set was obtained from a human donor in good health (CMV status not recorded). Some clones in this sample may be carry-over from other donors' samples. The CDR3 runs from the conserved cysteine through the conserved F or W. D genes are given only for firm matches. Not every row has a clone size; where given, it reads once, few, many or a size class.

DNA | CDR3 | V | size | J | D
TGTGCCAGCAGTCTACAGGTCGGGGAAAAACTGTTTTTT | CASSLQVGEKLFF | TRBV27 | NA | TRBJ1-4 | NA
TGTGCCACCAGCAGAGATACCGGGCATCTGCTTCGGTATGGCTACACCTTC | CATSRDTGHLLRYGYTF | TRBV15 | NA | TRBJ1-2 | NA
TGTGCCAGCAGCTTAGTCCCAGGTAGCAAACCCTCTGGGGCCAACGTCCTGACTTTC | CASSLVPGSKPSGANVLTF | TRBV7-2 | many | TRBJ2-6 | NA
TGCGCCAGCAGCCATGTAGCGGGAGGCCTTTCTGAGCACTACTTC | CASSHVAGGLSEHYF | TRBV4-3 | NA | TRBJ2-7 | TRBD2
TGTGCCAGCAGCTCGCCGGGCTCTTTGGGGCAGTATTTT | CASSSPGSLGQYF | TRBV7-3 | NA | TRBJ2-3 | NA
TGTGCCTGGAGGGCCCCGGGCAGCTTCTACGAGCAGTACTTC | CAWRAPGSFYEQYF | TRBV30 | NA | TRBJ2-7 | NA
TGTGCCAGCAGCTTAGCCAGCAAGGACGGTGGCTACACCTTC | CASSLASKDGGYTF | TRBV7-9 | few | TRBJ1-2 | NA
TGCGCCAGCAGCTTGGACTGGGGGCCGACCGGGGAGCTGTTTTTT | CASSLDWGPTGELFF | TRBV5-1 | NA | TRBJ2-2 | NA
TGTGCCAGCAGCCCGCGGGAGGGGCCATCGGCAGATACGCAGTATTTT | CASSPREGPSADTQYF | TRBV7-9 | many | TRBJ2-3 | TRBD2
TGTGCCAGCAGCCCGCAGGGGGCAAGCTCCTACAATGAGCAGTTCTTC | CASSPQGASSYNEQFF | TRBV7-3 | many | TRBJ2-1 | TRBD1
TGTGCCAGCAGTTACGGACGGAAACCGTACAAGCAGTACTTC | CASSYGRKPYKQYF | TRBV6-5 | NA | TRBJ2-7 | NA
TGTGCCAGTAGTGAAGACTCCTCAATTGAGCAGTACTTC | CASSEDSSIEQYF | TRBV19 | NA | TRBJ2-7 | NA
TGTGCCAGCAGTGAAGAGTTGGCTCTCGGTGGCTACACCTTC | CASSEELALGGYTF | TRBV6-1 | few | TRBJ1-2 | NA
TGTGCCAGCAGCCAAGGAAGGACGACTAATGAAAAACTGTTTTTT | CASSQGRTTNEKLFF | TRBV4-2 | NA | TRBJ1-4 | NA
TGTGCCAGCAGTCTCTCCTCGCGGAGAGAGACCCAGTACTTC | CASSLSSRRETQYF | TRBV12-3/TRBV12-4 | many | TRBJ2-5 | NA
TGCAGCGTTGACCGGGCCCCGGGGGAGACCCAGTACTTC | CSVDRAPGETQYF | TRBV29-1 | NA | TRBJ2-5 | NA
TGTGCCAGCAGCGAACGGGGGTTGGCTAGCGGGAGGAACGCGCACAATGAGCAGTTCTTC | CASSERGLASGRNAHNEQFF | TRBV28 | NA | TRBJ2-1 | TRBD2
TGTGCCACCAGCAGAATCCTTAGCGGGGGATACAATGAGCAGTTCTTC | CATSRILSGGYNEQFF | TRBV15 | NA | TRBJ2-1 | TRBD2
TGTGCCAGCTTCTCTCCGATTGGCGGGATGGCCGGGGAGCTGTTTTTT | CASFSPIGGMAGELFF | TRBV28 | many | TRBJ2-2 | NA
TGTGCCAGCAGCCAAAGGAGCTCCTACAATGAGCAGTTCTTC | CASSQRSSYNEQFF | TRBV13 | NA | TRBJ2-1 | NA
TGTGCCAGCAGCTTATTGCCCACCGGGGAGCTGTTTTTT | CASSLLPTGELFF | TRBV7-6 | many | TRBJ2-2 | NA
TGTGCCAGCAGCTTAGGTGTCGGGACTAGCGTCGATGAGCAGTTCTTC | CASSLGVGTSVDEQFF | TRBV7-9 | NA | TRBJ2-1 | TRBD2
TGTGCCAGCAGTTTACACGGTGGAGGTTTAGATACGCAGTATTTT | CASSLHGGGLDTQYF | TRBV28 | many | TRBJ2-3 | NA
TGCGCCAGCAGCTTGGACGGGATTGGGAATCAGCCCCAGCATTTT | CASSLDGIGNQPQHF | TRBV5-1 | NA | TRBJ1-5 | NA
TGTGCCAGCAGTTTAAGGTCGGCTGGGTGGAGTGAAAAACTGTTTTTT | CASSLRSAGWSEKLFF | TRBV12-3/TRBV12-4 | few | TRBJ1-4 | NA
TGTGCCAGCAGCTTAGCGAAAGTCGTCGGGCCCCAGCATTTT | CASSLAKVVGPQHF | TRBV7-2 | many | TRBJ1-5 | NA
TGCGCCAGCAGCTTGCTTCCTAGCGGGGGTTACAATTCCTACGAGCAGTACTTC | CASSLLPSGGYNSYEQYF | TRBV5-1 | few | TRBJ2-7 | TRBD2
TGTGCCAGCAGCGTAGAAGGACAGGGGAGCTACACCTTC | CASSVEGQGSYTF | TRBV9 | NA | TRBJ1-2 | TRBD1
TGTGCCAGCAGTTACTCCGCAGTGAGCACTGAAGCTTTCTTT | CASSYSAVSTEAFF | TRBV6-5 | few | TRBJ1-1 | NA
TGCAGTGCTAGGGGCATCGGGATCTCCTACGAGCAGTACTTC | CSARGIGISYEQYF | TRBV20-1 | few | TRBJ2-7 | NA
TGTGCCAGCAGCCTACAGGGTCCTAATAGCAATCAGCCCCAGCATTTT | CASSLQGPNSNQPQHF | TRBV7-8 | NA | TRBJ1-5 | NA
TGTGCCAGCAGGGGAGGGACAATCGGAGCTTTCTTT | CASRGGTIGAFF | TRBV6-2/TRBV6-3 | many | TRBJ1-1 | NA
TGTGCCAGCAGCTTAGAGTCAGCGTCAAACTACAATGAGCAGTTCTTC | CASSLESASNYNEQFF | TRBV11-3 | NA | TRBJ2-1 | NA
TGTGCCTGGAGTTTCCGGGACGAGCAGTACTTC | CAWSFRDEQYF | TRBV30 | few | TRBJ2-7 | NA
TGCGCCAGCAGCTTGGGGAACGACTACAATGAGCAGTTCTTC | CASSLGNDYNEQFF | TRBV5-1 | NA | TRBJ2-1 | NA
TGTGCCACCAGTGATCCTGGGGGGGGCTCCTACAATGAGCAGTTCTTC | CATSDPGGGSYNEQFF | TRBV24-1 | NA | TRBJ2-1 | TRBD2
TGTGCCAGCAGTCCACCGGGCAGCAAAAACATTCAGTACTTC | CASSPPGSKNIQYF | TRBV28 | NA | TRBJ2-4 | NA
TGTGCCAGCACCTATAGTCGGGGCCAAGAGACCCAGTACTTC | CASTYSRGQETQYF | TRBV7-8 | many | TRBJ2-5 | NA
TGCAGTGCTAGACAGGCCTCACAAGAGACCCAGTACTTC | CSARQASQETQYF | TRBV20-1 | once | TRBJ2-5 | NA
TGTGCCAGCAGTTATTTAGCATTTAATGAGCAGTTCTTC | CASSYLAFNEQFF | TRBV6-2/TRBV6-3 | few | TRBJ2-1 | NA
TGTGCCAGCAGTTTAATAACCGGGACAGTCACCTATGGCTACACCTTC | CASSLITGTVTYGYTF | TRBV28 | few | TRBJ1-2 | TRBD1
TGTGCCAGCTCACCAAAGATAAGCGGGACACCCTCCTACGAGCAGTACTTC | CASSPKISGTPSYEQYF | TRBV18 | NA | TRBJ2-7 | NA
TGTGCCAGCAAAACTAGCGGGAGCTCCTACGAGCAGTACTTC | CASKTSGSSYEQYF | TRBV12-3/TRBV12-4 | NA | TRBJ2-7 | TRBD2
TGTGCCAGCAGCTTCACTAGCGGGGGGGCCGCGGCCGGGGAGCTGTTTTTT | CASSFTSGGAAAGELFF | TRBV7-2 | few | TRBJ2-2 | TRBD2
TGTGCCAGCAGTTACCGGGGGAGCAAAAATGAAAAACTGTTTTTT | CASSYRGSKNEKLFF | TRBV6-6 | few | TRBJ1-4 | NA
TGTGCCAGCAGTGAAAACCATGAGCAGTTCTTC | CASSENHEQFF | TRBV2 | NA | TRBJ2-1 | NA
TGCAGTGCTAGGGCGGGACAGGGGCCCTTTGGGCAGTACTTC | CSARAGQGPFGQYF | TRBV20-1 | few | TRBJ2-7 | TRBD1
TGTGCCAGCACCCTAGGGGGCTCCTACGAGCAGTACTTC | CASTLGGSYEQYF | TRBV28 | NA | TRBJ2-7 | NA
TGTGCCAGCAGCTTAGTCGGGCGGACCGTTACGCTCACCTTC | CASSLVGRTVTLTF | TRBV7-2 | many | TRBJ1-2 | NA
TGCGCCAGCAGCCCGTCGGTCTCAGGGGGCACCGGGGAGCTGTTTTTT | CASSPSVSGGTGELFF | TRBV4-1 | few | TRBJ2-2 | TRBD1
TGCGCCAGTCGACAGGGTCCTGAAGCTTTCTTT | CASRQGPEAFF | TRBV10-1 | NA | TRBJ1-1 | TRBD1
TGTGCCAGCAGCTTAACGGATCGACGGGAAGCTTTCTTT | CASSLTDRREAFF | TRBV7-2 | many | TRBJ1-1 | NA
TGTGCCAGCTCACCGGTCCAGGGCCTCCGGGATACGCAGTATTTT | CASSPVQGLRDTQYF | TRBV18 | NA | TRBJ2-3 | NA
TGTGCCACCGGATGGGGGGAGCAGTTCTTC | CATGWGEQFF | TRBV19 | NA | TRBJ2-1 | NA
TGTGCCAGTAGTATAATAGGGGGCTCTGGGGCCAACGTCCTGACTTTC | CASSIIGGSGANVLTF | TRBV19 | few | TRBJ2-6 | NA
TGCGCCAGCAGCCACGGACTAGCGGGAGGGCCCACCTACGAGAAGTACTTC | CASSHGLAGGPTYEKYF | TRBV5-1 | NA | TRBJ2-7 | TRBD2
TGTGCCAGCAGCCTGACGGGACTAGCGGGAGTAGGTGAGCAGTACTTC | CASSLTGLAGVGEQYF | TRBV7-8 | NA | TRBJ2-7 | TRBD2